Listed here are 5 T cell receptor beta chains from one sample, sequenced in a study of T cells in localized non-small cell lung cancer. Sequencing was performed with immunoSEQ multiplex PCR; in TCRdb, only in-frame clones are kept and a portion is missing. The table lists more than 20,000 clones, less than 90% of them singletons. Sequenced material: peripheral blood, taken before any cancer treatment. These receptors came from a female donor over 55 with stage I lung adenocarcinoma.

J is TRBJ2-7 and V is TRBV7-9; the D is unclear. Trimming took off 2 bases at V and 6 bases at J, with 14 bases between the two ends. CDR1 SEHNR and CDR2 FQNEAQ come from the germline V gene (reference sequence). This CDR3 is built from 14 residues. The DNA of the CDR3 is TGTGCCAGCAGCTTAAGTGGGCCCAATGGCGAGCAGTACTTC. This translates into CASSLSGPNGEQYF.

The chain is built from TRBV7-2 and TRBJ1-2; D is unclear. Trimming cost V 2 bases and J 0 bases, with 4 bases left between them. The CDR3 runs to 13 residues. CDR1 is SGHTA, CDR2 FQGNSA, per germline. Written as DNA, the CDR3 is TGTGCCAGCAGCTTATTGACTAACTATGGCTACACCTTC. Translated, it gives CASSLLTNYGYTF.

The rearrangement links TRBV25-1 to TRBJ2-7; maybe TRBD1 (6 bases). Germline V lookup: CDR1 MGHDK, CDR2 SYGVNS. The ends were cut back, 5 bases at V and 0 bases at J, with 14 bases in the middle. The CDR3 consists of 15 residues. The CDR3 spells CASSPLTGSSYEQYF. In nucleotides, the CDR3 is TGTGCCAGCAGTCCCTTGACAGGATCCTCCTACGAGCAGTACTTC.

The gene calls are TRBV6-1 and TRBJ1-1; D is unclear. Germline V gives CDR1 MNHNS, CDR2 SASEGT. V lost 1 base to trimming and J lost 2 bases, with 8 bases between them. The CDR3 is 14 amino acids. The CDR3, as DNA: TGTGCCAGCAGTGAAGTCGGAGAAAACACTGAAGCTTTCTTT. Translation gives CASSEVGENTEAFF.

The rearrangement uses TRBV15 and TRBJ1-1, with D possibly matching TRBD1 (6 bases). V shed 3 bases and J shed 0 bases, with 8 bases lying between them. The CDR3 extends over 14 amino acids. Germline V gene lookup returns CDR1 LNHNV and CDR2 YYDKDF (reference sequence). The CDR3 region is CATSRDSLNTEAFF. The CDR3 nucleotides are TGTGCCACCAGCAGGGACAGTTTGAACACTGAAGCTTTCTTT. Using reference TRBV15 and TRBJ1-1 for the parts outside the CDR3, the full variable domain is DAMVIQNPRYQVTQFGKPVTLSCSQTLNHNVMYWYQQKSSQAPKLLFHYYDKDFNNEADTPDNFQSRRPNTSFCFLDIRSPGLGDTAMYLCATSRDSLNTEAFFGQGTRLTVV.